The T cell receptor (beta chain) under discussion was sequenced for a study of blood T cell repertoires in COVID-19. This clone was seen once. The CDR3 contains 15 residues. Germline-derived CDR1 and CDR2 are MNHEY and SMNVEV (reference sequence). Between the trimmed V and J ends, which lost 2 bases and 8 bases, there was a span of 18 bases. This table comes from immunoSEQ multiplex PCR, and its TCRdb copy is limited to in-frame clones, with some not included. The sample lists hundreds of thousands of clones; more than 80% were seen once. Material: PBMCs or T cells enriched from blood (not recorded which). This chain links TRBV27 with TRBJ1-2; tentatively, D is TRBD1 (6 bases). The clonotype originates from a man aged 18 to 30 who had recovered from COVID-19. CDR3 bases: TGTGCCAGCAGTTTAGAGGGGGTTGGTCCAGAAGGCTACACCTTC. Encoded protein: CASSLEGVGPEGYTF.